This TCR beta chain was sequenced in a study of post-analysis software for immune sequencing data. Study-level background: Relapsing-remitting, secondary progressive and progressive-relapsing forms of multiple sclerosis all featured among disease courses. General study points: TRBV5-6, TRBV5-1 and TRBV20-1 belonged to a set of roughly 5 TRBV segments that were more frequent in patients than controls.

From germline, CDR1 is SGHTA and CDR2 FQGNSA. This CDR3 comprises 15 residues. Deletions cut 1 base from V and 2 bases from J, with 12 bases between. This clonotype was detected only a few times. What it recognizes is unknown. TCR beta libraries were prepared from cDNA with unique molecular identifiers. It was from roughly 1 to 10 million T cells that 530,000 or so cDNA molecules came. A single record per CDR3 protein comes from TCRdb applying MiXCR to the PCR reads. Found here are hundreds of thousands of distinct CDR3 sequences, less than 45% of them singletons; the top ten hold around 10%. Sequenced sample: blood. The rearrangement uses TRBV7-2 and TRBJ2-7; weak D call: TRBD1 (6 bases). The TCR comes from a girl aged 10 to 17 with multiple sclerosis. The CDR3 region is CASSLVQDSPYEQYF. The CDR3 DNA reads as TGTGCCAGCAGCTTAGTACAGGACAGTCCCTACGAGCAGTACTTC.